This T cell receptor (beta chain) originates from a study of shared clonotypes between healthy human individuals. Sequenced by immunoSEQ multiplex PCR; TCRdb stores in-frame clones only, minus some. The table has about 2 million clones, just under 95% seen once; the top ten hold 1.2%. Regarding the study as a whole: Generally, estimated richness proved larger in naive subsets than it did in memory subsets.

As defined, naive CD8 cells were CD45RO-negative and positively selected for CCR7, with terminally differentiated effector memory CD45RA+ cells excluded. As to this clone: Its antigen is unknown. A read error may produce the germline difference seen at one junction end.

Germline V gene lookup returns CDR1 SGHDT and CDR2 YYEEEE. This CDR3 is built from 13 residues. The chain has TRBV5-6 and TRBJ1-5; maybe TRBD1 (5 bases). The origin of this receptor is a man aged 18 to 29 in good health. Sequencing input: naive CD8+ T cells sorted from blood. CDR3 nucleotide sequence: TGTGCCAGCAGCTTGGAAGGGGCACAGCCCCGGCATTTT. Translating it yields CASSLEGAQPRHF.